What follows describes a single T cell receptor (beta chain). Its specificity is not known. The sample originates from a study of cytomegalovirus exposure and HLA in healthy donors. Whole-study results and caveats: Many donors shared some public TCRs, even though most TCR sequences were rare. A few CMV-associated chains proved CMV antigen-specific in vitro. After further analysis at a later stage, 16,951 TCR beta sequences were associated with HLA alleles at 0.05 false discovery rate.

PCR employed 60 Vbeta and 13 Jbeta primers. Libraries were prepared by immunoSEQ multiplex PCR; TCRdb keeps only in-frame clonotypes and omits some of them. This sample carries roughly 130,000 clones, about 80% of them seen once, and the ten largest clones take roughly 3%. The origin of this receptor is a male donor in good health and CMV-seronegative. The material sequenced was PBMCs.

CDR3 sequence: CASSPRGPTIYF. DNA for the CDR3: TGTGCCAGCAGCCCGAGGGGGCCCACCATATATTTT. This rearrangement joins TRBV7-2 to TRBJ1-3, with 7 bases lining up with TRBD1. The V gene's germline CDR1 is SGHTA and CDR2 FQGNSA. The CDR3 sequence is 12 residues long. J was trimmed by 9 bases and V by 5 bases; bases with no gene match: 4.